This entry describes one T cell receptor (beta chain). These data originate in a study of blood T cell repertoires in COVID-19. Turning to the study itself: Sample material is recorded as cDNA or gDNA derived from T cells, B-cell-depleted T cells, or PBMCs.

The germline V gene encodes CDR1 LGHNA and CDR2 YSLEER. V shed 3 bases and J 4 bases; nucleotides not matched to a gene: 7. The CDR3 covers 15 residues. Per the study methods: Cell counts per sample came from amplifying reference gene primers. The repertoire was sequenced with immunoSEQ multiplex PCR; TCRdb's copy has only in-frame clones and lacks some. Clone size and the V and J calls come from that table; the DNA yielded D and trimming. The sample includes under 70,000 clones, roughly 78% of them seen just once. Sequenced sample: peripheral blood. This receptor was taken from a human donor in a cohort sampled during active COVID-19. V usage is TRBV4-3 and J usage is TRBJ2-7; 9 nucleotides line up with TRBD1. CDR3 region: CASSQVTGGMYEQYF. Written as DNA, the CDR3 is TGCGCCAGCAGCCAGGTTACAGGGGGCATGTACGAGCAGTACTTC.